The 9 T cell receptor beta chains presented below share a single source sample, sequenced in a study of T cells after yellow fever vaccination. TCRdb re-derived calls from the 5' RACE reads in MiXCR, one entry per CDR3 protein. This sample has about 510,000 distinct CDR3 sequences, with around a fifth found just once. The sample here was PBMCs, taken 21 days after the first yellow fever vaccination. The receptors come from a young man who received the YFV17D yellow fever vaccine.

This chain connects TRBV9 to TRBJ2-3; D might be TRBD1 or TRBD2, each matching 6 bases. Per germline, CDR1 SGDLS and CDR2 YYNGEE. Trimming removed 9 bases at V and 5 bases at J, with 22 bases between. This CDR3 comprises 15 residues. CDR3: CATSPFGGPGDTQYF. In DNA, the CDR3 is TGTGCCACTTCCCCCTTCGGGGGCCCAGGAGATACGCAGTATTTT.

A few counts support this clonotype. The chain joins TRBV4-2 to TRBJ1-2; 8 bases map to TRBD1. The CDR3 totals 14 residues. The junction had 6 bases not matched to a gene; V was cut back by 1 base and J by 8 bases. Germline V gene data show CDR1 as LGHNA and CDR2 as YNFKEQ. The CDR3 reads CASSQGRGLGGYTF. In nucleotides, the CDR3 is TGTGCCAGCAGCCAAGGCAGGGGGCTTGGGGGCTACACCTTC.

This clonotype was found a few times. The chain carries TRBV11-2 and TRBJ2-3, with a possible D match to TRBD2 (6 bases). The CDR3 totals 12 residues. Per the germline V gene, CDR1 is SGHAT and CDR2 is FQNNGV. V lost 5 bases and J 8 bases, leaving 11 bases between the germline ends. The CDR3 DNA reads TGTGCCAGCAGCAGGACTAACCCTACGCAGTATTTT. Protein product: CASSRTNPTQYF.

This clonotype was found a few times. The gene calls are TRBV29-1 and TRBJ1-5; 11 bases map to TRBD1. Per germline, CDR1 SQVTM and CDR2 ANQGSEA. The CDR3 loop spans 13 amino acids. Trimming cost V 7 bases and J 6 bases; bases outside gene matches: 5. The CDR3 DNA follows: TGCAGCGCGGGGGGGACAGGGGGTCAGCCCCAGCATTTT. Protein sequence: CSAGGTGGQPQHF.

In its sample, this clonotype was seen a few times. The chain joins TRBV9 to TRBJ2-3; no clear D gene. CDR1 is SGDLS and CDR2 is YYNGEE in the germline V gene. The CDR3 is made up of 13 amino acids. V lost 0 bases and J 11 bases, leaving 13 bases between the germline ends. The CDR3 nucleotides are TGTGCCAGCAGCGTAGGGTCAGGTACGGTGCAGTATTTT. Translating it yields CASSVGSGTVQYF.

In nucleotides, the CDR3 is TGCGCCAGCAGCTTGGTAACAGGGGGCTACACCGGGGAGCTGTTTTTT. The encoded protein is CASSLVTGGYTGELFF. The V and J genes are TRBV5-1 and TRBJ2-2; 9 bases fit TRBD1. The ends lost 0 bases at V and 3 bases at J; junction bases unmatched: 3. Germline loops: CDR1 SGHRS, CDR2 YFSETQ. The CDR3 is 16 amino acids.

This clonotype occurred a few times. CDR3 loop: CASSGGAPQETQYF. The CDR3 DNA is TGTGCCAGCAGCGGAGGGGCCCCTCAAGAGACCCAGTACTTC. The V and J genes are TRBV28 and TRBJ2-5; the D gene is possibly TRBD2 (6 bases). The germline V gene has CDR1 MDHEN and CDR2 SYDVKM. V was pared by 6 bases and J by 2 bases, with 13 bases between. The CDR3 has 14 amino acids.

The rearrangement uses TRBV7-9 and TRBJ2-1, with 7 bases matching TRBD2. This CDR3 spans 13 amino acids. Germline V gene lookup returns CDR1 SEHNR and CDR2 FQNEAQ (reference sequence). Written as DNA, the CDR3 is TGTGCGACCGGGGGGTGGTCCTACAATGAGCAGTTCTTC. It codes for CATGGWSYNEQFF.

This clonotype showed up just a few times. The rearrangement links TRBV29-1 to TRBJ2-5, with a weak D call TRBD2 (8 bases). The V end lost 2 bases, the J end lost 5 bases, and 21 bases lay between the germline ends. This CDR3 spans 16 amino acids. Germline CDR1 SQVTM, CDR2 ANQGSEA. The CDR3 DNA sequence: TGCAGCGTTGAAAGTGACAGGGCGAGCGGGGGCGAGACCCAGTACTTC. Translated: CSVESDRASGGETQYF.